This TCR beta chain was obtained from a study of control samples from healthy donors and cancer patients (dated by TCRdb to 2018 to 2020). Counted from cysteine to phenylalanine, this CDR3 has 12 amino acids. The entry retains the CDR3 DNA only, 36 bases that are in frame from base 1. The junction shows trimming of 6 bases on V and 2 bases on J, plus 8 bases between the germline ends. The CDR1 and CDR2 encoded by the germline V gene are SNHLY and FYNNEI. The protocol used for the library was the immunoSEQ multiplex PCR assay. TCRdb took this table from immuneACCESS and kept in-frame rearrangements with V and J called. Such tables lack part of the clones; where checked against another copy, unresolved V genes explain under half of the gap, and the rest is unexplained. In this sample the table shows more than 50,000 clones, 90% of which occur a single time. The ten largest clones represent roughly 1.2% of the sample.

Concerning this clone itself: Its antigen is unknown. No base qualities exist here, and no much larger clone lies one base off it.

Sequencing was performed on PBMCs. The sequence joins TRBV2 to TRBJ2-7; no D gene call is confident. The receptor comes from a woman in her forties or fifties with colorectal cancer. The CDR3 protein: CASSADPYEQYF. The nucleotide sequence reads as follows: TGTGCCAGCAGCGCGGACCCCTACGAGCAGTACTTC.